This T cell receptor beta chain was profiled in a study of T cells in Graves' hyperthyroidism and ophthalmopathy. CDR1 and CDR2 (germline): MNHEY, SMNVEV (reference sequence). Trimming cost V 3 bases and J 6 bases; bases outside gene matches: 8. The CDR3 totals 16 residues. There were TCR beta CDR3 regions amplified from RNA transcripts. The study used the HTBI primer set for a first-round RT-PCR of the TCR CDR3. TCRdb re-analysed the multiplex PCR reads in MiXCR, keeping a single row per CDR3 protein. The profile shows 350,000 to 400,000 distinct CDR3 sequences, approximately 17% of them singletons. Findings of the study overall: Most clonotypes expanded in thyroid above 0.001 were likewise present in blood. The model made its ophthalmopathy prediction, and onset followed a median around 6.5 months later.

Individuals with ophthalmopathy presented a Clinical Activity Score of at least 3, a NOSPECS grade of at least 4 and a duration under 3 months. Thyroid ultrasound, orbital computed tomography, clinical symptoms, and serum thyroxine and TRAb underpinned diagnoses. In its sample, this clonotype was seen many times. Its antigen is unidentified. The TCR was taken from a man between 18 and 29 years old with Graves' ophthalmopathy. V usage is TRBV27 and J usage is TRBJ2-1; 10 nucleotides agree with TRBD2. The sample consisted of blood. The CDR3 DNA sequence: TGTGCCAGCAGTTTTGGGGAGCGGGGGGGCCGCAATGAGCAGTTCTTC. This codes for CASSFGERGGRNEQFF.